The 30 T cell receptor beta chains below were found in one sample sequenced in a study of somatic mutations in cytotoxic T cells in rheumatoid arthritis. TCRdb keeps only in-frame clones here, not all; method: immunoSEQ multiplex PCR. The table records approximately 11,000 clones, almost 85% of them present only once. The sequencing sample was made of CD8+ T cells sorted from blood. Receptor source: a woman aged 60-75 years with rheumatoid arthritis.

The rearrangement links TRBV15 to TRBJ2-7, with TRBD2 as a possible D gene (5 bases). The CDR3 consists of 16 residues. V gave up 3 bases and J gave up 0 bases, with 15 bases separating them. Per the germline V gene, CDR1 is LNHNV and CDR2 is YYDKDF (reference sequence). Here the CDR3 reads CATSRPPPGSSYEQYF. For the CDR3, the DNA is TGTGCCACCAGCAGGCCCCCCCCGGGGAGCTCCTACGAGCAGTACTTC.

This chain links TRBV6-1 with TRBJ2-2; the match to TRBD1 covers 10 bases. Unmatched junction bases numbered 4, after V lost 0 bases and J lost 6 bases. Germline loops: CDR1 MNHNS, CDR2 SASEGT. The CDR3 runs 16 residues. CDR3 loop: CASSEAFGQGAGELFF. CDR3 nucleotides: TGTGCCAGCAGTGAAGCTTTCGGACAGGGGGCCGGGGAGCTGTTTTTT.

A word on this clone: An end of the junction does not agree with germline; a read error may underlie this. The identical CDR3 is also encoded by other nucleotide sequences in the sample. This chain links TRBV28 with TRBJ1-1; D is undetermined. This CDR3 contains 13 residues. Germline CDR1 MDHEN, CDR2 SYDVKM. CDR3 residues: CASNRGPNTEAFF. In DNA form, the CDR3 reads TGTGCCAGTAACCGGGGTCCGAACACTGAGGCTTTCTTT. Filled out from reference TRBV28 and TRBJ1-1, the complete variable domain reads DVKVTQSSRYLVKRTGEKVFLECVQDMDHENMFWYRQDPGLGLRLIYFSYDVKMKEKGDIPEGYSVSREKKERFSLILESASTNQTSMYLCASNRGPNTEAFFGQGTRLTVV.

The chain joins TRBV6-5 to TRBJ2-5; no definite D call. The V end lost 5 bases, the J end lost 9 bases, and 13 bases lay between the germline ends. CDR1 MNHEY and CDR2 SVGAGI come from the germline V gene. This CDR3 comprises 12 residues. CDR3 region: CASSLNTEAQYF. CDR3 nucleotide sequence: TGTGCCAGCAGTCTTAATACTGAGGCCCAGTACTTC.

The CDR3 DNA is TGCGCCAGCAGCACCACTCTAGCGGAGTACCAAGAGACCCAGTACTTC. This sequence encodes CASSTTLAEYQETQYF. The J gene is TRBJ2-5, the V gene TRBV5-1, with 7 bases matching TRBD2. Looked up from germline, CDR1 is SGHRS and CDR2 is YFSETQ. V lost 4 bases and J lost 0; bases outside the gene matches: 9. CDR3 length: 16 amino acids.

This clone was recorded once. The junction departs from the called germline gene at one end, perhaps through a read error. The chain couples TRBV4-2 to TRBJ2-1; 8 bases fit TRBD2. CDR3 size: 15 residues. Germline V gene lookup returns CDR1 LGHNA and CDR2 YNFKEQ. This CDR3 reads CVSSQTWTSRHEQFF. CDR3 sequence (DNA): TGTGTCAGCAGCCAAACCTGGACTAGCCGCCATGAGCAGTTCTTC.

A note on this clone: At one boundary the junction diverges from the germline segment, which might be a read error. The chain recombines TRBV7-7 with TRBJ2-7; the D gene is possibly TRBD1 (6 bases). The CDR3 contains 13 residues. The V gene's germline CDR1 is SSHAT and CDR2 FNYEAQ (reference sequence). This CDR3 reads CASSSGQLAEQYF. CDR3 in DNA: TGTGCTAGCAGCTCAGGACAGCTGGCCGAGCAGTACTTC.

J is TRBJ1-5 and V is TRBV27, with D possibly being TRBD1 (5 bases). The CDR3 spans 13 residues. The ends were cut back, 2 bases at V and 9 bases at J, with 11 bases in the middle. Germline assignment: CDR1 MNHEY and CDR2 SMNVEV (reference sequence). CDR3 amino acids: CASSLDSAMPQHF. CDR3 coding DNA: TGTGCCAGCAGTTTAGACAGTGCGATGCCCCAGCATTTT.

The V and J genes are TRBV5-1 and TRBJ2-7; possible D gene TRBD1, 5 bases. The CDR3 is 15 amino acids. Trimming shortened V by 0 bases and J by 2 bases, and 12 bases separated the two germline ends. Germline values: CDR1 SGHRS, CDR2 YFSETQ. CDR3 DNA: TGCGCCAGCAGCTTGGGGGGCCAAGGCCCCTACGAGCAGTACTTC. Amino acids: CASSLGGQGPYEQYF.

The DNA for the CDR3 is TGTGCCAGCAGTGAGGGGGGAGACAGTTACTACGAGCAGTACTTC. Its protein is CASSEGGDSYYEQYF. The chain is built from TRBV2 and TRBJ2-7; maybe TRBD2 (6 bases). V was pared by 3 bases and J by 3 bases, with 15 bases between. This CDR3 has 15 residues. Germline V gene sequence: CDR1 SNHLY, CDR2 FYNNEI.

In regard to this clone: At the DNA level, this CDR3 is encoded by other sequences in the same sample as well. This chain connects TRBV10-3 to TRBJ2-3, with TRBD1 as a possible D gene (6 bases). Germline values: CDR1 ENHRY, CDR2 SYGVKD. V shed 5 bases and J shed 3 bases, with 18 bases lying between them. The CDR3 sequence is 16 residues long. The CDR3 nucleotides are TGTGCCATCAGTAACTCAGGGGAATTGAGAACAGATACGCAGTATTTT. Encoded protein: CAISNSGELRTDTQYF.

CDR3 in amino acids: CASSISGSYEQYF. DNA of the CDR3: TGTGCCAGTAGTATTTCCGGCTCCTACGAGCAGTACTTC. This chain links TRBV19 with TRBJ2-7; D ambiguous. The V gene lost 3 bases and the J gene lost 0 bases, with 6 bases spanning the gap. The CDR3 has 13 amino acids. Germline V gene data show CDR1 as LNHDA and CDR2 as SQIVND (reference sequence). The full variable domain, its missing parts supplied by reference TRBV19 and TRBJ2-7, is DGGITQSPKYLFRKEGQNVTLSCEQNLNHDAMYWYRQDPGQGLRLIYYSQIVNDFQKGDIAEGYSVSREKKESFPLTVTSAQKNPTAFYLCASSISGSYEQYFGPGTRLTVT.

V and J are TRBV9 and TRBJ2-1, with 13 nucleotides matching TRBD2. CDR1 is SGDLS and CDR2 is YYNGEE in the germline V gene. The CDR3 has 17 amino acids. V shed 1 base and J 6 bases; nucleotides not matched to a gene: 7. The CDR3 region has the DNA TGTGCCAGCAGCGTAACCCGAACTAGCGGGAGGGCCAATGAGCAGTTCTTC. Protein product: CASSVTRTSGRANEQFF.

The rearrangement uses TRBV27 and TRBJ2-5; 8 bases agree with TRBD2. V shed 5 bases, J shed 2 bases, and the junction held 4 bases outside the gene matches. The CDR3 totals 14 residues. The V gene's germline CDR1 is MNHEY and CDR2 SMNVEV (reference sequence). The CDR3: CASSKLAEQETQYF. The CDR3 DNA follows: TGTGCCAGCAGTAAACTAGCGGAACAAGAGACCCAGTACTTC.

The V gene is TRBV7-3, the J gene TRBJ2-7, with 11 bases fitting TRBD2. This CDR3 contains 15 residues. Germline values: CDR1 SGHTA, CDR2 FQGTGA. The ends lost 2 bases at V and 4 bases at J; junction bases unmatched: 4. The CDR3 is CASSLGGTSGYEQYF. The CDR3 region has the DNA TGTGCCAGCAGCTTAGGGGGGACTAGCGGTTACGAGCAGTACTTC.

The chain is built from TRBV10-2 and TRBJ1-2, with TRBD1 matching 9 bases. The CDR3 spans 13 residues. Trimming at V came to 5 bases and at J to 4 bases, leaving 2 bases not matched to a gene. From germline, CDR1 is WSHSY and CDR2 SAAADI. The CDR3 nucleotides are TGCGCCAGCAGTACGGGACAGGGCTATGGCTACACCTTC. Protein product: CASSTGQGYGYTF.

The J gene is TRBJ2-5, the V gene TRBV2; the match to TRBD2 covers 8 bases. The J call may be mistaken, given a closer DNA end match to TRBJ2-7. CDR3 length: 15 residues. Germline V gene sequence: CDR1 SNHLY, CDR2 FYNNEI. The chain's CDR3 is CASSVQRERPYEQYF. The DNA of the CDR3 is TGTGCCAGCAGTGTTCAGCGGGAGAGGCCCTACGAGCAGTACTTC.

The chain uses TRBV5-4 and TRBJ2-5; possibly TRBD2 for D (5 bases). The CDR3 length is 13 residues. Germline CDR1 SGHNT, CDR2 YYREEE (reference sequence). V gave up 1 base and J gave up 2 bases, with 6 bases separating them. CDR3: CASSLSGQETQYF. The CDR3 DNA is TGTGCCAGCAGCTTGTCGGGGCAAGAGACCCAGTACTTC.

The CDR3 loop reads CASSERWAGLNTEAFF. The CDR3 DNA sequence: TGTGCCAGCAGTGAACGTTGGGCTGGGTTGAACACTGAAGCTTTCTTT. This chain joins TRBV2 and TRBJ1-1; D remains unclear. Germline CDR1 SNHLY, CDR2 FYNNEI. Trimming took 2 bases from V and 0 from J, leaving 13 bases between them. This CDR3 has 16 amino acids.

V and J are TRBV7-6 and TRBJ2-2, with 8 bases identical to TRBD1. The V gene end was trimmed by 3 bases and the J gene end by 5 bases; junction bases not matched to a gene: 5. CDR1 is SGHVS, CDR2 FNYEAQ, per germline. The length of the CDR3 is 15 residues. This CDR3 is CASSFPDRETGELFF. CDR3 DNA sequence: TGTGCCAGCAGCTTTCCGGACAGGGAAACCGGGGAGCTGTTTTTT.

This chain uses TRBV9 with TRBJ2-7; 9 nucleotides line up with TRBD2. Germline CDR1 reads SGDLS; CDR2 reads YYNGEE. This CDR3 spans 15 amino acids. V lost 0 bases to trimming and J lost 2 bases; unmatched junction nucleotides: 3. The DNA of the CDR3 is TGTGCCAGCAGCGTAGACAGCGGGAGGACCTACGAGCAGTACTTC. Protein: CASSVDSGRTYEQYF. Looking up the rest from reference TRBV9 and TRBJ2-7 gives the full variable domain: DSGVTQTPKHLITATGQRVTLRCSPRSGDLSVYWYQQSLDQGLQFLIQYYNGEERAKGNILERFSAQQFPDLHSELNLSSLELGDSALYFCASSVDSGRTYEQYFGPGTRLTVT.

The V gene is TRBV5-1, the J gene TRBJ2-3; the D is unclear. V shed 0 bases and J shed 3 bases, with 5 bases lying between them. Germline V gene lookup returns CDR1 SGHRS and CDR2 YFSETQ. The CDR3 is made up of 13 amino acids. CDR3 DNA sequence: TGCGCCAGCAGCTTGGTTCCGACAGATACGCAGTATTTT. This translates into CASSLVPTDTQYF. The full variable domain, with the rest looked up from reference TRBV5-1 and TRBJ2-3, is KAGVTQTPRYLIKTRGQQVTLSCSPISGHRSVSWYQQTPGQGLQFLFEYFSETQRNKGNFPGRFSGRQFSNSRSEMNVSTLELGDSALYLCASSLVPTDTQYFGPGTRLTVL.

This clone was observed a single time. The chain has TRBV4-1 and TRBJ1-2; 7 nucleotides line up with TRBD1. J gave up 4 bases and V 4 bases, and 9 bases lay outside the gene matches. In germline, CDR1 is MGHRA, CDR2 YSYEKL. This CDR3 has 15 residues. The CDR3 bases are TGCGCCAGCAGCCCATCCCGGGACAGCCGCTATGGCTACACCTTC. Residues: CASSPSRDSRYGYTF.

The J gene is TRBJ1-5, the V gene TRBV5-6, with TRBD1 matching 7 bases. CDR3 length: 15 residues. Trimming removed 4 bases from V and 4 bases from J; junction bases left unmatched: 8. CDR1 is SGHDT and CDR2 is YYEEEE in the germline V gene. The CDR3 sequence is CASSPTDRENQPQHF. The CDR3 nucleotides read TGTGCCAGCAGCCCGACCGACAGGGAAAATCAGCCCCAGCATTTT.

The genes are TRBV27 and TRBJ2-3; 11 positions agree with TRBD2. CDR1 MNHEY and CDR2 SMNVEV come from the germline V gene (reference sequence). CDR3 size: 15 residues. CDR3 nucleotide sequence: TGTGTCACCCGACCCCTTAGCGGGAGGGTAGATACGCAGTATTTT. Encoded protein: CVTRPLSGRVDTQYF.

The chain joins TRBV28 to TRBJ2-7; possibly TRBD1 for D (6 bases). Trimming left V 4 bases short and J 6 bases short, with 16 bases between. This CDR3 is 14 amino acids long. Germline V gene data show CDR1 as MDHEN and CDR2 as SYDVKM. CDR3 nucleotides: TGTGCCAGCAGTTCCCTGGACAGTATCCTCGAGCAGTACTTC. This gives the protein CASSSLDSILEQYF.

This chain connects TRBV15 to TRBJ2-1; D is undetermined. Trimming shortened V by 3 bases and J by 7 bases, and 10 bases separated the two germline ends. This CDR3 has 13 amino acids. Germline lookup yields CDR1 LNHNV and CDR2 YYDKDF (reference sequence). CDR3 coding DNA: TGTGCCACCAGCAGTAGCATGGGTAATGAGCAGTTCTTC. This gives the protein CATSSSMGNEQFF. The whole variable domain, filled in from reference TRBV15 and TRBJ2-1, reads DAMVIQNPRYQVTQFGKPVTLSCSQTLNHNVMYWYQQKSSQAPKLLFHYYDKDFNNEADTPDNFQSRRPNTSFCFLDIRSPGLGDTAMYLCATSSSMGNEQFFGPGTRLTVL.

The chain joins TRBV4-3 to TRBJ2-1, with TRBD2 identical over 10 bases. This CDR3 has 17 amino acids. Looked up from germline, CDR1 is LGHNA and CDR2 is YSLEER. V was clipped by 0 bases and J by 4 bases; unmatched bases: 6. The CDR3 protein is CASSQDRTSGKYNEQFF. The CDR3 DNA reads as TGCGCCAGCAGCCAAGATCGAACTAGCGGGAAGTACAATGAGCAGTTCTTC.

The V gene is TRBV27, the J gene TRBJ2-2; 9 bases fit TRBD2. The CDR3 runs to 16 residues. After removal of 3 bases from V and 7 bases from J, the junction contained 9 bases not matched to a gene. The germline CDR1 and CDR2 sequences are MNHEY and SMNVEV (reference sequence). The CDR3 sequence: CASSLRREGRGGELFF. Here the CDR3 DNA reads TGTGCCAGCAGTTTGAGGCGGGAGGGTCGGGGCGGGGAGCTGTTTTTT.

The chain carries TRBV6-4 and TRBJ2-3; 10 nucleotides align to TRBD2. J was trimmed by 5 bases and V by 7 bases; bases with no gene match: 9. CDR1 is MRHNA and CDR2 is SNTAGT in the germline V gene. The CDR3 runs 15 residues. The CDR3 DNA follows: TGTGCCAGCAAGGAAGCGGGAGGGCCGGGAGATACGCAGTATTTT. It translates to CASKEAGGPGDTQYF.